The clone carrying this T cell receptor beta chain turned up a few times. Its cognate antigen is unknown. Sequencing was performed with immunoSEQ multiplex PCR; in TCRdb, only in-frame clones are kept and a portion is missing. This sample has some 50,000 clones, with around 76% found just once. This sample was included in a study of memory CD4+ T cells and cytomegalovirus serostatus. Findings and caveats of the study: Repertoires predicted CMV serostatus with median bootstrapped AUC of approximately 0.95. About two fifths of the roughly 160 known CMV-associated TCRbeta sequences appeared in CD4+ memory.

Per germline, CDR1 MNHNS and CDR2 SASEGT. Trimming took off 0 bases at V and 16 bases at J, with 16 bases between the two ends. The CDR3 covers 13 residues. The sort gate was single viable CD3+CD4+CD8-CD45RO+ cells for memory CD4+ T cells. CD4+ T cells were isolated by positive magnetic selection. This clonotype originated in an adult in good health and CMV-seronegative. The chain carries TRBV6-1 and TRBJ2-1; D is perhaps TRBD2 (6 bases). Material for sequencing was memory CD4+ T cells from blood. The CDR3 nucleotides are TGTGCCAGCAGTGAAGCGCGCGAGACTAGGGTTTTCTTC. Translated: CASSEARETRVFF.